This entry concerns a single T cell receptor beta chain. Its specificity is not known. The data are from a study of cytomegalovirus exposure and HLA in healthy donors. Study-wide results and caveats: Cytomegalovirus-associated status was assigned to about 180 TCR beta chains. Later on, a genetic analysis was performed. It linked a missense variant in DCLRE1C with V- and J-gene trimming of TCR beta. In vitro assays verified that a few CMV-associated chains recognized CMV antigens specifically.

CDR1 and CDR2 from the germline V gene are GTSNPN and SVGIG (reference sequence). The CDR3 totals 15 residues. The ends were cut back, 2 bases at V and 0 bases at J, with 11 bases in the middle. Researchers ran the PCR with 60 Vbeta and 13 Jbeta primers. TCRdb's copy holds only in-frame clones and misses some; the assay was immunoSEQ multiplex PCR. This table holds 100,000 to 150,000 clones, 74% found once. Sequencing input: PBMCs. The rearrangement links TRBV30 to TRBJ2-1, with TRBD2 as a possible D gene (6 bases). The clonotype was recovered from a woman in her forties or fifties in good health and CMV-seropositive. The CDR3 sequence: CAWSIDGSSYNEQFF. CDR3 nucleotide sequence: TGTGCCTGGAGTATCGACGGGAGCTCCTACAATGAGCAGTTCTTC.